This T cell receptor (beta chain) appears in the sequencing data of a study of T cell responses to AZD1222 COVID-19 vaccine. Profiling relied on immunoSEQ multiplex PCR, and the TCRdb table lists in-frame clones only, not all of them. This sample carries 150,000 or so clones, approximately 90% of them seen once, and the ten largest clones take approximately 7%. The V gene lost 0 bases and the J gene lost 6 bases, with 17 bases spanning the gap. This CDR3 spans 16 amino acids. CDR1 is WSHSY and CDR2 is SAAADI in the germline V gene. Specimen: peripheral blood, collected after recovery from COVID-19. The receptor's source is an adult who had recovered from COVID-19. The chain combines TRBV10-2 with TRBJ1-2; a weak D match, TRBD1 (5 bases). The CDR3 DNA sequence: TGCGCCAGCAGTGAGTCGCGGGGGGGAATCAGGAATGGCTACACCTTC. This sequence encodes CASSESRGGIRNGYTF.